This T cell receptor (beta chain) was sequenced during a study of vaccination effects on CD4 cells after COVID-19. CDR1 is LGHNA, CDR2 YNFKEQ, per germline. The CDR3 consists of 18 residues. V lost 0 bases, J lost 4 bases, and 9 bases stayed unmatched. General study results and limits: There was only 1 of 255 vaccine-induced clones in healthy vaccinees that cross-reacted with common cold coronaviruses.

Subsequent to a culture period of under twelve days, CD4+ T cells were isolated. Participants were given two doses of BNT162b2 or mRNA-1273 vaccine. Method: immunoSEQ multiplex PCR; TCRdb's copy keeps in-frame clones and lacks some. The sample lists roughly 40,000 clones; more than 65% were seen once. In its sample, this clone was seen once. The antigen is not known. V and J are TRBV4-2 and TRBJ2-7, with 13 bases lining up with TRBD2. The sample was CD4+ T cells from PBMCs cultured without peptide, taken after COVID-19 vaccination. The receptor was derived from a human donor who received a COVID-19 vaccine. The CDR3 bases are TGTGCCAGCAGCCAAGATGGACTAGCGGGAGCTTCTGGATACGAGCAGTACTTC. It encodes CASSQDGLAGASGYEQYF.